Listed here is a single TCR beta chain. The library targeted TCRbeta and was prepared with unique molecular identifiers. Each CDR3 protein gets one entry after TCRdb re-called the PCR reads with MiXCR. The sample shows 300,000 to 400,000 distinct CDR3 sequences, about an eighth of them seen only once. The sample belongs to a study of T-cell reconstitution after alpha-beta-depleted transplantation in children. Trimming took 0 bases from V and 4 from J, leaving 19 bases between them. This CDR3 spans 17 amino acids. CDR1 is SQVTM and CDR2 is ANQGSEA in the germline V gene. The source is a human donor who donated a stem cell graft to a child with Fanconi anemia. Sequences were derived from PBMCs, sampled from the stem cell graft. This chain links TRBV29-1 with TRBJ2-1; D gene unclear. For the CDR3, the DNA is TGCAGCGTTGAAGAGAGACCCCCGGTGTTATCGTACAATGAGCAGTTCTTC. Translation gives CSVEERPPVLSYNEQFF.